Listed here is a single TCR beta chain. This entry comes from a study of CD8 T cells in Susac syndrome. CD8+ and CD4+ T cells from blood underwent TCR beta sequencing, which was carried out in a high-throughput format. The CDR3 has 14 residues. The trim removed 7 bases at V and 11 bases at J, leaving 10 bases unmatched. Germline CDR1 is SEHNR and CDR2 is FQNEAQ (reference sequence). RNA totalling roughly 0.45 to 1 ug underwent reverse transcription with random hexamers. TCRdb re-called the immunoSEQ multiplex PCR reads through MiXCR, storing one row per CDR3 protein. Seen here are roughly 200,000 distinct CDR3 sequences, roughly 94% observed once, and the top ten hold about 0.095%.

The TCR was taken from a human donor in good health. V and J are TRBV7-9 and TRBJ2-3; 12 bases are a match to TRBD2. The specimen sequenced was CD4+ T cells from PBMCs. The CDR3 region is CASNRGSSGRVQYF. CDR3 DNA: TGTGCCAGCAATCGAGGCTCTAGCGGGAGGGTGCAGTATTTT.